This T cell receptor (beta chain) derives from a study of blood T cell repertoires in COVID-19. Study context: T cells, B-cell-depleted T cells, or PBMCs supplied cDNA or gDNA.

In the source study's methods: Nucleated cell number was recorded as an estimate derived from reference gene primer amplification. Here immunoSEQ multiplex PCR was the method, and the copy in TCRdb shows in-frame clones only, minus some. That table gives V, J and clone size, and the DNA gave D and trimming. The data hold 310,000 or so clones, with 90% observed a single time. Adults between about 18 and 89 years of age took part from 24 US areas. Participant-given clinical history determined each cohort assignment. CDR3 size: 13 residues. Trimming stripped 6 bases from V and 4 bases from J, with 12 bases between. The germline V gene encodes CDR1 KGHSH and CDR2 LQKENI.

The TCR originated in a woman between 18 and 29 years old with acute COVID-19. Material: PBMCs or T cells enriched from blood (not recorded which). V usage is TRBV18 and J usage is TRBJ2-5, with D possibly being TRBD1 (6 bases). The CDR3 region has the DNA TGTGCCAGCTCGTCCAACAGGGCAGAGACCCAGTACTTC. It specifies CASSSNRAETQYF.